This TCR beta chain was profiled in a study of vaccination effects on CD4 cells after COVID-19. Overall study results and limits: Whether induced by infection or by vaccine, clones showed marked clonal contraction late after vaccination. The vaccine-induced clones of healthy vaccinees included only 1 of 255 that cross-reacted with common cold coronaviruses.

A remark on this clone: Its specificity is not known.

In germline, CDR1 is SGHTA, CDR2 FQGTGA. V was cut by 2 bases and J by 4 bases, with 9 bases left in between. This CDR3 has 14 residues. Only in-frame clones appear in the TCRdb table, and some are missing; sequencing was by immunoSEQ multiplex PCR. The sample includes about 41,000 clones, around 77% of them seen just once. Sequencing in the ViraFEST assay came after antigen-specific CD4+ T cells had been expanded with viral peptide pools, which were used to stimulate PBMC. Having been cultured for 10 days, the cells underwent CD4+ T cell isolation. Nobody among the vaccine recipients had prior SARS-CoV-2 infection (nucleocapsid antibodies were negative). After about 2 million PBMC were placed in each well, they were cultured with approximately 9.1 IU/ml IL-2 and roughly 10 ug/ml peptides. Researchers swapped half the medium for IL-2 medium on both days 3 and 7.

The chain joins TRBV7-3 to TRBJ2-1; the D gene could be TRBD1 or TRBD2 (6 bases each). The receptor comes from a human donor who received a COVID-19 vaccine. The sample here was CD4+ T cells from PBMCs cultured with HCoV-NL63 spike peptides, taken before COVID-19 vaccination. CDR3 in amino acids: CASSLLGGYNEQFF. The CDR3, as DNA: TGTGCCAGCAGCTTATTAGGGGGGTACAATGAGCAGTTCTTC.